A selection of T cell receptor beta chains follows, all from one sample in a study of blood T cell repertoires in COVID-19. This table comes from immunoSEQ multiplex PCR, and its TCRdb copy is limited to in-frame clones, with some not included. The top ten clones hold approximately 6.1% of a sample with 140,000 to 150,000 clones, 85% to 90% of them seen once. The sample was peripheral blood. Receptors originate from an elderly man with acute or convalescent COVID-19. Each CDR3 is given with its conserved first and last residue. D genes are given only for firm matches. Expanded clones get a size class; other rows say once, few or many, or leave the size out.

J gene: TRBJ1-1
clone size: -
D gene: -
V gene: TRBV28
CDR3 protein: CASSLILAGRTEAFF
CDR3 DNA: TGTGCCAGCAGTTTAATCCTGGCTGGGAGGACTGAAGCTTTCTTT

J gene: TRBJ2-5
clone size: -
D gene: TRBD2
V gene: TRBV5-4
CDR3 protein: CASSWGLAGAQETQYF
CDR3 DNA: TGTGCCAGCAGCTGGGGACTAGCGGGGGCCCAAGAGACCCAGTACTTC

J gene: TRBJ2-3
clone size: once
D gene: -
V gene: TRBV11-2
CDR3 protein: CASSLVGRRTRTDTQYF
CDR3 DNA: TGTGCCAGCAGCTTAGTAGGAAGGCGGACACGCACAGATACGCAGTATTTT

J gene: TRBJ2-5
clone size: -
D gene: -
V gene: TRBV6-5
CDR3 protein: CASRKTGIQETQYF
CDR3 DNA: TGTGCCAGCAGGAAAACAGGAATACAAGAGACCCAGTACTTC

J gene: TRBJ2-2
clone size: -
D gene: TRBD2
V gene: TRBV5-5
CDR3 protein: CASTQAGGLLFF
CDR3 DNA: TGTGCCAGCACCCAAGCGGGGGGGCTTCTGTTTTTT

J gene: TRBJ2-7
clone size: -
D gene: TRBD1
V gene: TRBV5-6
CDR3 protein: CASSKIGTDEQYF
CDR3 DNA: TGTGCCAGCAGCAAGATTGGGACAGACGAGCAGTACTTC

J gene: TRBJ2-1
clone size: -
D gene: TRBD1
V gene: TRBV7-3
CDR3 protein: CASSLGTGIEQFF
CDR3 DNA: TGTGCCAGCAGCTTAGGGACAGGGATTGAGCAGTTCTTC

J gene: TRBJ1-5
clone size: -
D gene: -
V gene: TRBV28
CDR3 protein: CASSPSGVLHYSNQPQHF
CDR3 DNA: TGTGCCAGCAGTCCCTCAGGTGTTCTCCATTATAGCAATCAGCCCCAGCATTTT

J gene: TRBJ1-2
clone size: -
D gene: TRBD1
V gene: TRBV27
CDR3 protein: CASSLSKTGYYGYTF
CDR3 DNA: TGTGCCAGCAGTTTATCTAAGACAGGGTACTATGGCTACACCTTC

J gene: TRBJ1-5
clone size: -
D gene: TRBD1
V gene: TRBV5-1
CDR3 protein: CASSLVGTGLNQPQHF
CDR3 DNA: TGCGCCAGCAGCTTGGTGGGGACAGGGCTAAATCAGCCCCAGCATTTT

J gene: TRBJ1-5
clone size: -
D gene: TRBD1
V gene: TRBV18
CDR3 protein: CASSPPGDRGGQPQHF
CDR3 DNA: TGTGCCAGCTCACCACCGGGGGACAGGGGAGGTCAGCCCCAGCATTTT

J gene: TRBJ2-7
clone size: once
D gene: TRBD2
V gene: TRBV5-1
CDR3 protein: CASSLGGTTKEQYF
CDR3 DNA: TGCGCCAGCAGCTTGGGGGGGACTACCAAAGAGCAGTACTTC

J gene: TRBJ2-1
clone size: few
D gene: TRBD2
V gene: TRBV6-1
CDR3 protein: CASSDPHDSGAYNEQFF
CDR3 DNA: TGTGCCAGCAGTGATCCCCATGATAGCGGGGCCTACAATGAGCAGTTCTTC

J gene: TRBJ1-2
clone size: -
D gene: TRBD1
V gene: TRBV7-8
CDR3 protein: CASSSWTGGVDGYTF
CDR3 DNA: TGTGCCAGCAGCTCCTGGACAGGGGGGGTGGATGGCTACACCTTC

J gene: TRBJ2-5
clone size: -
D gene: -
V gene: TRBV12-3/TRBV12-4
CDR3 protein: CASSEKETQYF
CDR3 DNA: TGTGCCAGCAGTGAGAAAGAGACCCAGTACTTC

J gene: TRBJ1-2
clone size: -
D gene: -
V gene: TRBV7-8
CDR3 protein: CASSLVGPGQNIGYGYTF
CDR3 DNA: TGTGCCAGCAGCTTAGTAGGCCCCGGACAAAATATCGGCTATGGCTACACCTTC

J gene: TRBJ2-2
clone size: -
D gene: -
V gene: TRBV6-1
CDR3 protein: CASSVLAGVNPGELFF
CDR3 DNA: TGTGCCAGCAGTGTCCTTGCCGGGGTAAATCCCGGGGAGCTGTTTTTT

J gene: TRBJ2-3
clone size: -
D gene: TRBD2
V gene: TRBV5-4
CDR3 protein: CASSLGGLAGSTSTDTQYF
CDR3 DNA: TGTGCCAGCAGCTTGGGGGGACTAGCGGGGAGTACTAGCACAGATACGCAGTATTTT

J gene: TRBJ2-2
clone size: -
D gene: -
V gene: TRBV18
CDR3 protein: CASSPPRGWNTGELFF
CDR3 DNA: TGTGCCAGCTCACCACCCCGGGGGTGGAACACCGGGGAGCTGTTTTTT

J gene: TRBJ2-5
clone size: -
D gene: TRBD1
V gene: TRBV18
CDR3 protein: CASSPPRQGQETQYF
CDR3 DNA: TGTGCCAGCTCACCACCCCGACAGGGCCAAGAGACCCAGTACTTC

J gene: TRBJ2-1
clone size: -
D gene: -
V gene: TRBV3-1/TRBV3-2
CDR3 protein: CASSQTTLEQFF
CDR3 DNA: TGTGCCAGCAGCCAGACTACCCTTGAGCAGTTCTTC

J gene: TRBJ2-7
clone size: -
D gene: TRBD1
V gene: TRBV6-5
CDR3 protein: CASGTGDYEQYF
CDR3 DNA: TGTGCCAGCGGGACAGGGGACTACGAGCAGTACTTC

J gene: TRBJ1-2
clone size: -
D gene: -
V gene: TRBV27
CDR3 protein: CASSLQGPANYGYTF
CDR3 DNA: TGTGCCAGCAGTTTACAGGGTCCGGCTAACTATGGCTACACCTTC

J gene: TRBJ2-7
clone size: -
D gene: TRBD1
V gene: TRBV5-1
CDR3 protein: CASSPGTETYEQYF
CDR3 DNA: TGCGCCAGCAGCCCCGGGACAGAAACCTACGAGCAGTACTTC

J gene: TRBJ2-7
clone size: -
D gene: -
V gene: TRBV28
CDR3 protein: CATTPGRDRPYF
CDR3 DNA: TGTGCCACCACCCCCGGTCGTGACAGACCCTACTTC

J gene: TRBJ1-6
clone size: -
D gene: -
V gene: TRBV28
CDR3 protein: CASARGGMKVSPLHF
CDR3 DNA: TGTGCCAGCGCCCGTGGGGGCATGAAAGTATCACCCCTCCACTTT

J gene: TRBJ1-2
clone size: few
D gene: TRBD1
V gene: TRBV7-9
CDR3 protein: CASSLSGGNYGYTF
CDR3 DNA: TGTGCCAGCAGTCTATCAGGGGGTAACTATGGCTACACCTTC

J gene: TRBJ1-1
clone size: -
D gene: TRBD1
V gene: TRBV20-1
CDR3 protein: CSASRQGARRTEAFF
CDR3 DNA: TGCAGTGCTAGTCGACAGGGGGCGAGGAGGACTGAAGCTTTCTTT

J gene: TRBJ2-2
clone size: -
D gene: -
V gene: TRBV5-5
CDR3 protein: CASSLISGVDTGELFF
CDR3 DNA: TGTGCCAGCAGCTTAATCTCGGGAGTCGACACCGGGGAGCTGTTTTTT

J gene: TRBJ2-7
clone size: few
D gene: -
V gene: TRBV19
CDR3 protein: CASSIGGIGSSYEQYF
CDR3 DNA: TGTGCCAGTAGTATAGGAGGGATCGGGAGCTCCTACGAGCAGTACTTC

J gene: TRBJ2-7
clone size: -
D gene: -
V gene: TRBV20-1
CDR3 protein: CSASVSGATYEQYF
CDR3 DNA: TGCAGTGCTAGTGTGTCAGGGGCAACCTACGAGCAGTACTTC

J gene: TRBJ2-1
clone size: -
D gene: -
V gene: TRBV24-1
CDR3 protein: CATSGAPLGSYNEQFF
CDR3 DNA: TGTGCCACCAGTGGGGCCCCGCTTGGCTCCTACAATGAGCAGTTCTTC

J gene: TRBJ2-1
clone size: -
D gene: -
V gene: TRBV5-1
CDR3 protein: CASSLAQGYNEQFF
CDR3 DNA: TGCGCCAGCAGCTTGGCCCAGGGCTACAATGAGCAGTTCTTC

J gene: TRBJ2-2
clone size: -
D gene: -
V gene: TRBV28
CDR3 protein: CASSSSPGELFF
CDR3 DNA: TGTGCCAGCAGTTCAAGCCCCGGGGAGCTGTTTTTT